This is a list of T cell receptor beta chains from one sample in a study of beta chain features in type 1 diabetes. The repertoire was sequenced with immunoSEQ multiplex PCR; TCRdb's copy has only in-frame clones and lacks some. The sample has about 180,000 clones, about 12% seen once. The specimen sequenced was central memory CD4+ T cells from blood. The receptors shown here come from a woman between 18 and 30 years old in good health. Both conserved end residues are part of each CDR3. The order of the fields is clone size, D gene, V gene, CDR3 length, J gene, CDR3 protein, CDR3 DNA. A D gene is named only where the DNA matches it firmly. Clone size appears in some rows only: once, few, many, or a class for an expanded clone.

few	-	TRBV7-7	13	TRBJ2-5	CASSWTGGETQYF	TGTGCCAGCAGCTGGACGGGCGGGGAGACCCAGTACTTC
few	-	TRBV5-1	16	TRBJ2-3	CASSLGADLLTDTQYF	TGCGCCAGCAGCTTGGGTGCAGACTTGCTAACAGATACGCAGTATTTT
many	TRBD2	TRBV11-2	14	TRBJ2-1	CASSFRTSGDEQFF	TGTGCCAGCAGCTTCAGGACTAGCGGGGATGAGCAGTTCTTC
few	-	TRBV12-5	13	TRBJ2-2	CASGLEQGGELFF	TGTGCTAGTGGTTTGGAACAGGGCGGGGAGCTGTTTTTT
few	TRBD1	TRBV29-1	12	TRBJ2-5	CSARQGGETQYF	TGCAGCGCCAGACAGGGCGGAGAGACCCAGTACTTC
-	TRBD2	TRBV30	18	TRBJ2-2	CAWSIPGLARGASGELFF	TGTGCCTGGAGTATCCCGGGACTAGCGAGGGGGGCATCCGGGGAGCTGTTTTTT
few	-	TRBV27	13	TRBJ1-2	CASVHRFGGGYTF	TGTGCCAGCGTTCACAGGTTCGGGGGTGGCTACACCTTC
few	-	TRBV19	13	TRBJ2-7	CASSRQGTGEQYF	TGTGCCAGTAGTCGTCAGGGAACAGGCGAGCAGTACTTC
few	-	TRBV30	13	TRBJ1-5	CAFSGDNNQPQHF	TGTGCCTTCTCAGGGGACAACAATCAGCCCCAGCATTTT
few	-	TRBV7-2	15	TRBJ1-5	CASSLSGHSNQPQHF	TGTGCCAGCAGCTTATCTGGACATAGCAATCAGCCCCAGCATTTT
-	TRBD1	TRBV6-6	14	TRBJ2-7	CASRPSDRDDEQYF	TGTGCCAGCAGACCGTCTGACAGGGACGACGAGCAGTACTTC
-	-	TRBV28	18	TRBJ2-6	CASRGFSRQISGANVLTF	TGTGCCAGCAGGGGTTTTAGTCGACAGATCTCTGGGGCCAACGTCCTGACTTTC
few	-	TRBV30	12	TRBJ1-3	CAWMSTGNTIYF	TGTGCCTGGATGAGTACCGGAAACACCATATATTTT
few	-	TRBV2	13	TRBJ1-4	CASSGDRDEKLFF	TGTGCCAGCAGCGGGGATCGGGATGAAAAACTGTTTTTT
-	-	TRBV27	14	TRBJ1-1	CASSRSRMNTEAFF	TGTGCCAGCAGCCGAAGCCGAATGAACACTGAAGCTTTCTTT
-	-	TRBV2	16	TRBJ2-2	CASSEATGKNTGELFF	TGTGCCAGCAGTGAAGCCACAGGGAAGAACACCGGGGAGCTGTTTTTT
-	-	TRBV7-8	15	TRBJ2-1	CASNLQAISYNEQFF	TGTGCCAGCAACCTACAGGCGATCTCCTACAATGAGCAGTTCTTC
-	TRBD1	TRBV6-5	15	TRBJ1-1	CASSRGQPMNTEAFF	TGTGCCAGCAGCAGGGGACAGCCGATGAACACTGAAGCTTTCTTT
few	-	TRBV18	15	TRBJ1-1	CASSLGLNLNTEAFF	TGTGCCAGCTCACTGGGACTCAATCTGAACACTGAAGCTTTCTTT
-	TRBD2	TRBV9	17	TRBJ2-1	CASSVGGWRERLNEQFF	TGTGCCAGCAGCGTAGGAGGTTGGCGGGAGAGGCTAAATGAGCAGTTCTTC
-	-	TRBV7-2	15	TRBJ2-5	CASSISGVVQETQYF	TGTGCCAGCAGCATAAGCGGAGTGGTCCAAGAGACCCAGTACTTC
few	-	TRBV5-1	14	TRBJ1-1	CASSTDPGDTEAFF	TGCGCCAGCAGCACCGATCCAGGGGATACTGAAGCTTTCTTT
few	-	TRBV5-1	15	TRBJ2-5	CASSPGSTNQETQYF	TGCGCCAGCAGCCCGGGATCGACCAACCAAGAGACCCAGTACTTC
few	-	TRBV5-1	13	TRBJ1-4	CASRDTANEKLFF	TGCGCCAGCAGGGACACCGCTAATGAAAAACTGTTTTTT
few	TRBD2	TRBV9	15	TRBJ2-1	CASSVTSGTYNEQFF	TGTGCCAGCAGCGTTACTAGCGGGACGTACAATGAGCAGTTCTTC
-	TRBD2	TRBV4-2	18	TRBJ2-1	CASSQDVLAGGTYNEQFF	TGTGCCAGCAGCCAAGATGTATTGGCGGGAGGCACCTACAATGAGCAGTTCTTC
few	-	TRBV5-1	16	TRBJ2-2	CASSLGSSANTGELFF	TGCGCCAGCAGCTTGGGTTCTAGCGCGAACACCGGGGAGCTGTTTTTT
few	TRBD1	TRBV6-6	16	TRBJ1-3	CASNLRGQGEGNTIYF	TGTGCCAGCAACCTTCGGGGACAGGGTGAAGGAAACACCATATATTTT
few	TRBD1	TRBV23-1	18	TRBJ2-5	CASSQSGADRELQETQYF	TGCGCCAGCAGTCAATCGGGGGCAGACAGGGAACTACAAGAGACCCAGTACTTC
-	TRBD1	TRBV18	16	TRBJ2-7	CASSPLRGQGGDEQYF	TGTGCCAGCTCACCCCTGAGGGGACAGGGCGGCGACGAGCAGTACTTC
-	-	TRBV27	15	TRBJ1-5	CASSFERASNQPQHF	TGTGCCAGCAGTTTCGAACGAGCTAGCAATCAGCCCCAGCATTTT
-	TRBD2	TRBV6-5	16	TRBJ2-3	CASSYGLAGDFDTQYF	TGTGCCAGCAGTTACGGACTAGCGGGAGATTTTGATACGCAGTATTTT
few	TRBD2	TRBV27	18	TRBJ2-1	CASSFAGGGGPSYNEQFF	TGTGCCAGCAGTTTTGCGGGAGGGGGCGGGCCTTCCTACAATGAGCAGTTCTTC
-	-	TRBV27	15	TRBJ1-5	CASMPAGAFNQPQHF	TGTGCCAGCATGCCAGCAGGCGCTTTCAATCAGCCCCAGCATTTT
-	-	TRBV7-3	15	TRBJ1-2	CASSTLAGQIYGYTF	TGTGCCAGCAGCACCCTGGCCGGACAGATCTATGGCTACACCTTC
-	TRBD2	TRBV29-1	15	TRBJ2-1	CSVRALARGGNEQFF	TGCAGCGTTAGGGCACTAGCGAGGGGCGGCAATGAGCAGTTCTTC
few	TRBD2	TRBV28	14	TRBJ2-7	CASSPGTSGSFWYF	TGTGCCAGCAGTCCTGGGACTAGCGGGAGCTTTTGGTACTTC
few	-	TRBV4-1	15	TRBJ1-1	CASSQIPTANTEAFF	TGCGCCAGCAGCCAAATCCCCACAGCTAACACTGAAGCTTTCTTT
-	-	TRBV5-1	19	TRBJ2-6	CASSFLLTATSSGANVLTF	TGCGCCAGCAGCTTCCTTCTGACAGCGACCAGCTCTGGGGCCAACGTCCTGACTTTC